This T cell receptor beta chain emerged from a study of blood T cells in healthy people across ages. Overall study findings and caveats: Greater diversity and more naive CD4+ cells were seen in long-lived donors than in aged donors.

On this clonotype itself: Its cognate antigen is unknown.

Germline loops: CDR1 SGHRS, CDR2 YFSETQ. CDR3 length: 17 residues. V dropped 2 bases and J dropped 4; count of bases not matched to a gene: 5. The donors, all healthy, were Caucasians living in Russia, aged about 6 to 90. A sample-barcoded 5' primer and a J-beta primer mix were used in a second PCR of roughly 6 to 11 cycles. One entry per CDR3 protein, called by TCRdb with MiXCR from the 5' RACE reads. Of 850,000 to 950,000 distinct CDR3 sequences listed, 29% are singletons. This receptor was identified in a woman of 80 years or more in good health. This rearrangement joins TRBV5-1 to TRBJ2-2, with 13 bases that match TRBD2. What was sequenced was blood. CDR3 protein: CASSFELAGGRTGELFF. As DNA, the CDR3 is TGCGCCAGCAGCTTTGAACTAGCGGGGGGGCGCACCGGGGAGCTGTTTTTT.